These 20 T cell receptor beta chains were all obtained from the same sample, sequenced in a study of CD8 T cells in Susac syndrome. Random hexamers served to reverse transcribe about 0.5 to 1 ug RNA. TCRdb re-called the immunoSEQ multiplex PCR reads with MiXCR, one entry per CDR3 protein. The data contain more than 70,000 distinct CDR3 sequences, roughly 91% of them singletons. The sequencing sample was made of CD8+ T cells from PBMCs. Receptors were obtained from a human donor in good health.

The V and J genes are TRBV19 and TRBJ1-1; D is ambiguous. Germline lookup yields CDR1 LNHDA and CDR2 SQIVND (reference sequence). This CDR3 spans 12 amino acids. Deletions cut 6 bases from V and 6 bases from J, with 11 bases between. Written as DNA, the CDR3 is TGTGCCAGTAGCTGGTGGTCTGCTGAAGCTTTCTTT. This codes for CASSWWSAEAFF.

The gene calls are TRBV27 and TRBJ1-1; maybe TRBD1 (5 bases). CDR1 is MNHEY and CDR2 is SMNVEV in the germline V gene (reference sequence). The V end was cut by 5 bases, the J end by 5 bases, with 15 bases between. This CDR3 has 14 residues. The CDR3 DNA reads TGTGCCAGCAGTACACTCGACAGTGGAACTGAAGCTTTCTTT. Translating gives CASSTLDSGTEAFF.

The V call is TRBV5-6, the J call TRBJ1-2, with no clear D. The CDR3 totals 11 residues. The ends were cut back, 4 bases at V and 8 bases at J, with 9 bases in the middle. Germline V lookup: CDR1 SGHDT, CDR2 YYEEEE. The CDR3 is CASSLEGGYTF. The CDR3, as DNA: TGTGCCAGCAGCCTAGAAGGAGGCTACACCTTC.

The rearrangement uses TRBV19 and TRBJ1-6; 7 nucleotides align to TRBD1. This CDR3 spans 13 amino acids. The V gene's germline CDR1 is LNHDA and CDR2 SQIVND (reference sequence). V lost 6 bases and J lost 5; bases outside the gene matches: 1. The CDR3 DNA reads TGTGCCAGTAGGACAGGGAATAATTCACCCCTCCACTTT. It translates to CASRTGNNSPLHF.

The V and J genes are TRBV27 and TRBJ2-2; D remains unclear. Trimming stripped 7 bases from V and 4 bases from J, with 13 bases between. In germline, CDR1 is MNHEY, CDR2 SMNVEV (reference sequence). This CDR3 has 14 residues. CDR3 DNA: TGTGCCAGCAAGGGCAGGTTGAGCACCGGGGAGCTGTTTTTT. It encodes CASKGRLSTGELFF.

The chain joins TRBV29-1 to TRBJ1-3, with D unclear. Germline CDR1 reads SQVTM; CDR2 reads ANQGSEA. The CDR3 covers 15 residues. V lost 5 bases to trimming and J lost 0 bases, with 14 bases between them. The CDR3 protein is CSVIRAGDSGNTIYF. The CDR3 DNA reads TGCAGCGTTATCAGAGCTGGGGACTCTGGAAACACCATATATTTT. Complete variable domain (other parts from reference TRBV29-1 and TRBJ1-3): SAVISQKPSRDICQRGTSLTIQCQVDSQVTMMFWYRQQPGQSLTLIATANQGSEATYESGFVIDKFPISRPNLTFSTLTVSNMSPEDSSIYLCSVIRAGDSGNTIYFGEGSWLTVV.

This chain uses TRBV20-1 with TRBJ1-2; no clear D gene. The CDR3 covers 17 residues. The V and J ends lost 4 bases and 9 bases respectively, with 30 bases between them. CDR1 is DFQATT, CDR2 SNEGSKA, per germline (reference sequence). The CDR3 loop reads CSAKYPEMGSSVRSYTF. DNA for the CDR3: TGCAGTGCTAAGTACCCAGAGATGGGCAGCTCCGTGAGGAGCTACACCTTC.

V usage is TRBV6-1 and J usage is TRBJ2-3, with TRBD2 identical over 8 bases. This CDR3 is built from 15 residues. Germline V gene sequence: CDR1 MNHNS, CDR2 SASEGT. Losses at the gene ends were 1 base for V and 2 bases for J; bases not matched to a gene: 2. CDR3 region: CASSEVAGYTDTQYF. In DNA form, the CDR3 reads TGTGCCAGCAGTGAAGTAGCGGGGTACACAGATACGCAGTATTTT.

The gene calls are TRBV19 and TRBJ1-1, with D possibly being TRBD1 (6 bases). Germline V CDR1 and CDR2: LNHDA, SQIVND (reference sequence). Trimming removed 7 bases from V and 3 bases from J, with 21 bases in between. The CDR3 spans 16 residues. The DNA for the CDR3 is TGTGCCAGTATCAACCGCTCCGGGGGGCTGCACACTGAAGCTTTCTTT. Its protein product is CASINRSGGLHTEAFF. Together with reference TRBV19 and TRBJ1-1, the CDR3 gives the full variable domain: DGGITQSPKYLFRKEGQNVTLSCEQNLNHDAMYWYRQDPGQGLRLIYYSQIVNDFQKGDIAEGYSVSREKKESFPLTVTSAQKNPTAFYLCASINRSGGLHTEAFFGQGTRLTVV.

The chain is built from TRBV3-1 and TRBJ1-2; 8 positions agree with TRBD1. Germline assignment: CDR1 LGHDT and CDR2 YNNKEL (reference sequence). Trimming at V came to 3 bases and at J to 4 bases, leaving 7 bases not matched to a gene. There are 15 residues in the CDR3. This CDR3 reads CASSHTGQGSYGYTF. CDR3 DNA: TGTGCCAGCAGCCATACTGGACAGGGCTCCTATGGCTACACCTTC.

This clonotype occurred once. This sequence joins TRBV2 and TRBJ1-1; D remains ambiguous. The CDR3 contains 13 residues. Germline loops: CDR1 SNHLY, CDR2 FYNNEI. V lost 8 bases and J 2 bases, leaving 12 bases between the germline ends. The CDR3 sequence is CASGWTTNTEAFF. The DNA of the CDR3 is TGTGCCAGCGGGTGGACTACAAACACTGAAGCTTTCTTT.

CDR3 DNA sequence: TGTGCCAGCGGAACGTGGGAGCAGTACTTC. This encodes CASGTWEQYF. The chain links TRBV27 to TRBJ2-7; D is undetermined. Germline V gene sequence: CDR1 MNHEY, CDR2 SMNVEV (reference sequence). This CDR3 has 10 residues. V lost 8 bases, J lost 7 bases, and 9 bases lay in between.

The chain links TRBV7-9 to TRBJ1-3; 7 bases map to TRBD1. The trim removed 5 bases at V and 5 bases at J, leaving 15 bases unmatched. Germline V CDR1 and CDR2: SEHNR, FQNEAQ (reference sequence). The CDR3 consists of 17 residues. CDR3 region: CASSNPAGSGQRNTIYF. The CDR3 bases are TGTGCCAGCAGCAACCCCGCTGGGTCGGGACAGAGAAACACCATATATTTT. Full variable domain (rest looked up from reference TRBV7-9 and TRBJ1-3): DTGVSQNPRHKITKRGQNVTFRCDPISEHNRLYWYRQTLGQGPEFLTYFQNEAQLEKSRLLSDRFSAERPKGSFSTLEIQRTEQGDSAMYLCASSNPAGSGQRNTIYFGEGSWLTVV.

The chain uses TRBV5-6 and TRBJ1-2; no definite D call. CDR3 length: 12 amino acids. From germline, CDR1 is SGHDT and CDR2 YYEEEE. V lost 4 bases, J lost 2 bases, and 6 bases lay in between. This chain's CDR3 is CASSALNYGYTF. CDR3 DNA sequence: TGTGCCAGCAGCGCCCTCAACTATGGCTACACCTTC.

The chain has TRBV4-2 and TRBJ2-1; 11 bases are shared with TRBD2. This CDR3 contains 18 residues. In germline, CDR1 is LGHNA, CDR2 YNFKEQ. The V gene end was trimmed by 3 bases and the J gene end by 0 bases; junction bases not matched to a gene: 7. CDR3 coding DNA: TGTGCCAGCAGCCAGGAACTAGCGGGGGCCCTCTCCTACAATGAGCAGTTCTTC. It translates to CASSQELAGALSYNEQFF.

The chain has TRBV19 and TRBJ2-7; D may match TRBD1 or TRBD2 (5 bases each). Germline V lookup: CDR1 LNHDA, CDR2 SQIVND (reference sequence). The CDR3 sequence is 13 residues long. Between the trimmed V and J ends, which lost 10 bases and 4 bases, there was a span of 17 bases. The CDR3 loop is CATSVGTEYEQYF. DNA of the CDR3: TGTGCCACATCGGTAGGGACGGAATACGAGCAGTACTTC. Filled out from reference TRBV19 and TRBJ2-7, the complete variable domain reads DGGITQSPKYLFRKEGQNVTLSCEQNLNHDAMYWYRQDPGQGLRLIYYSQIVNDFQKGDIAEGYSVSREKKESFPLTVTSAQKNPTAFYLCATSVGTEYEQYFGPGTRLTVT.

The DNA of the CDR3 is TGTGCCAGCAGCTCGGGGACAGGGGCTAACTATGGCTACACCTTC. This codes for CASSSGTGANYGYTF. The chain is built from TRBV5-6 and TRBJ1-2; TRBD1 agrees at 10 bases. Germline CDR1 and CDR2: SGHDT and YYEEEE. V was pared by 3 bases and J by 0 bases, with 2 bases of the junction left unmatched. This CDR3 comprises 15 residues.

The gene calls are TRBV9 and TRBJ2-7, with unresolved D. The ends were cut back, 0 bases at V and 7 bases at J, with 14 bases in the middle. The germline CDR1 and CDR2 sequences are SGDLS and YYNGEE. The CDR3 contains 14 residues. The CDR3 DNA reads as TGTGCCAGCAGCGTAGAAGGGCTCCACGGAGAGCAGTACTTC. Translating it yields CASSVEGLHGEQYF.

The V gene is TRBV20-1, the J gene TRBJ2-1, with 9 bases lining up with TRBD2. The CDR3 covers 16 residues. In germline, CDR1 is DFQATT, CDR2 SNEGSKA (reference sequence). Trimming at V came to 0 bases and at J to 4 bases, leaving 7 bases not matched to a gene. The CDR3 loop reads CSARDIKTSGYNEQFF. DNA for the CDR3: TGCAGTGCTAGAGATATTAAGACTAGCGGTTACAATGAGCAGTTCTTC.

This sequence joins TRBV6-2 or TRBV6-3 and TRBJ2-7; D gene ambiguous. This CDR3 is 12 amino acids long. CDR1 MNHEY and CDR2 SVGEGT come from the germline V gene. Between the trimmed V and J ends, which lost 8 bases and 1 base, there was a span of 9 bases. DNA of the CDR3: TGTGCCAGCTGTGCCAGATCCTACGAGCAGTACTTC. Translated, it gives CASCARSYEQYF.